These 19 T cell receptor beta chains were all obtained from the same sample, sequenced in a study of blood T cells in healthy people across ages. A sample-barcoded 5' primer and a J-beta primer mix were used in a second PCR of roughly 7 to 11 cycles. MiXCR, applied by TCRdb to the 5' RACE reads, yields one record per CDR3 protein. The sample has 780,000 or so distinct CDR3 sequences; around a quarter are singletons. These data were also reused for a study on T cells of mothers and their children.

Source material: blood. The source of these receptors is a boy between 5 and 17 years old in good health.

This clonotype has only a few counts. This chain links TRBV24-1 with TRBJ2-2; D remains unclear. The CDR3 extends over 13 amino acids. The V and J ends lost 3 bases and 6 bases respectively, with 7 bases between them. Germline V gives CDR1 KGHDR, CDR2 SFDVKD. CDR3 nucleotide sequence: TGTGCCACCAGTGATCTTGTACCCGGGGAGCTGTTTTTT. This gives the protein CATSDLVPGELFF.

The chain is built from TRBV7-8 and TRBJ2-3; D is unresolved. CDR3 length: 16 residues. V was clipped by 1 base and J by 4 bases, with 15 bases between them. Germline V gene data show CDR1 as SGHVS and CDR2 as FQNEAQ. For the CDR3, the DNA is TGTGCCAGCAGCTTAGTTGCCCTCACCGCGGCAGATACGCAGTATTTT. Its translation is CASSLVALTAADTQYF.

This clonotype was counted a few times. The chain combines TRBV7-9 with TRBJ2-2; TRBD1 matches at 11 bases. J lost 7 bases, V lost 0 bases, and 10 bases had no gene match. The CDR3 has 18 residues. Germline CDR1 is SEHNR and CDR2 is FQNEAQ (reference sequence). The CDR3 DNA sequence: TGTGCCAGCAGCTTAGCCCTGGACAGGGGGCTCCGCGGCGGGGAGCTGTTTTTT. Its protein product is CASSLALDRGLRGGELFF. The full variable domain, with the rest looked up from reference TRBV7-9 and TRBJ2-2, is DTGVSQNPRHKITKRGQNVTFRCDPISEHNRLYWYRQTLGQGPEFLTYFQNEAQLEKSRLLSDRFSAERPKGSFSTLEIQRTEQGDSAMYLCASSLALDRGLRGGELFFGEGSRLTVL.

In its sample, this clonotype was seen a few times. CDR3 nucleotides: TGTGCCACCAGCGAGTTCGCGACTAGCGGATTCAATGAGCAGTTCTTC. Translated, it gives CATSEFATSGFNEQFF. The chain employs TRBV24-1 and TRBJ2-1; 9 nucleotides match TRBD2. The junction had 12 bases not matched to a gene; V was cut back by 7 bases and J by 6 bases. The CDR3 consists of 16 residues. CDR1 and CDR2 (germline): KGHDR, SFDVKD.

This chain connects TRBV29-1 to TRBJ2-5, with a weak D call TRBD1 (5 bases). Trimming stripped 3 bases from V and 5 bases from J, with 10 bases between. Germline V lookup: CDR1 SQVTM, CDR2 ANQGSEA. The CDR3 sequence is 12 residues long. The CDR3 sequence: CSVESGYETQYF. The CDR3 DNA is TGCAGCGTTGAGTCAGGGTATGAGACCCAGTACTTC.

The chain recombines TRBV3-1 with TRBJ2-5; D assignment may be TRBD1 or TRBD2 (6 bases each). TRBJ2-1 matches the DNA end more closely, so the J call is doubtful. The length of the CDR3 is 17 residues. The germline V gene encodes CDR1 LGHDT and CDR2 YNNKEL (reference sequence). CDR3: CASSQDPLGGVGNEQFF. The CDR3 DNA reads TGTGCCAGCAGCCAAGATCCCCTGGGGGGCGTGGGGAATGAGCAGTTCTTC.

V usage is TRBV21-1 and J usage is TRBJ2-5; the table calls TRBD2, which could not be checked here. The end of the DNA aligns better with TRBJ2-1, so the J call may be wrong. TRBV21-1 is recorded as a pseudogene. This CDR3 contains 17 residues. CDR3 sequence (DNA): TGTGCCAGCAGCACGCCAGAGGGACTAGCGGGATGCAATGAGCAGTTCTTC. This gives the protein CASSTPEGLAGCNEQFF.

This clonotype was detected only a few times. The chain is built from TRBV29-1 and TRBJ2-6; D is unresolved. The CDR3 totals 18 residues. Trimming took 4 bases from V and 0 from J, leaving 19 bases between them. The V gene's germline CDR1 is SQVTM and CDR2 ANQGSEA. The chain's CDR3 is CSVGPGLQAISGANVLTF. CDR3 nucleotide sequence: TGCAGCGTTGGGCCCGGGTTGCAGGCGATCTCTGGGGCCAACGTCCTGACTTTC.

J is TRBJ2-6 and V is TRBV28, with no clear D. Between the trimmed V and J ends, which lost 3 bases and 0 bases, there was a span of 12 bases. This CDR3 region has 17 residues. The germline gives CDR1 MDHEN, CDR2 SYDVKM. CDR3 DNA sequence: TGTGCCAGCAGTTTTGGCGGCACGACCTCTGGGGCCAACGTCCTGACTTTC. It codes for CASSFGGTTSGANVLTF.

This clonotype occurred a few times. The V and J genes are TRBV20-1 and TRBJ2-7, with a possible D match to TRBD1 (5 bases). Trimming stripped 4 bases from V and 5 bases from J, with 9 bases between. The CDR3 covers 11 residues. Looked up from germline, CDR1 is DFQATT and CDR2 is SNEGSKA (reference sequence). The CDR3 DNA sequence: TGCAGTGCTACCTCCAGGGACGAGCAGTACTTC. Its translation: CSATSRDEQYF.

This clonotype has just a few counts. The genes are TRBV2 and TRBJ2-1; the D is unclear. This CDR3 has 16 residues. CDR1 SNHLY and CDR2 FYNNEI come from the germline V gene. V lost 3 bases, J lost 7 bases, and 19 bases lay in between. CDR3 sequence reads: CASSDDRASDINEQFF. The CDR3 bases are TGTGCCAGCAGTGATGATCGGGCTAGTGATATTAATGAGCAGTTCTTC.

This clonotype was found many times. J is TRBJ2-7 and V is TRBV18, with 9 positions matching TRBD1. V gave up 8 bases and J gave up 2 bases; unmatched junction bases: 4. The CDR3 is made up of 13 amino acids. CDR1 is KGHSH and CDR2 is LQKENI in the germline V gene. CDR3 region: CASSRQGAYEQYF. The CDR3 bases are TGTGCCAGCAGCCGACAGGGGGCCTACGAGCAGTACTTC.

The rearrangement joins TRBV12-2 to TRBJ2-7. TRBV12-2 is reported as a pseudogene. The CDR3 spans 18 residues. Here the CDR3 reads CASRLARQLHLKTYEQYF. The CDR3 DNA reads TGTGCAAGTCGCTTAGCGCGGCAGCTGCACCTTAAGACCTACGAGCAGTACTTC.

This chain uses TRBV27 with TRBJ2-3, with D uncertain. Germline CDR1 is MNHEY and CDR2 is SMNVEV (reference sequence). The CDR3 covers 13 residues. V was shortened by 3 bases and J by 5 bases, with 9 bases between the two germline ends. CDR3 region: CASSFGVLDTQYF. The DNA for the CDR3 is TGTGCCAGCAGTTTCGGAGTTCTAGATACGCAGTATTTT.

This chain connects TRBV12-3 or TRBV12-4 to TRBJ1-2; a weak D match, TRBD1 (5 bases). This CDR3 region has 13 residues. V lost 2 bases to trimming and J lost 5 bases, with 9 bases between them. The chain's CDR3 is CASSLLQVYGYTF. DNA for the CDR3: TGTGCCAGCAGTTTACTACAGGTGTATGGCTACACCTTC.

The chain has TRBV5-1 and TRBJ2-7; D perhaps matches TRBD1 (6 bases). Per the germline V gene, CDR1 is SGHRS and CDR2 is YFSETQ. The CDR3 extends over 13 amino acids. Trimming cost V 5 bases and J 8 bases, with 17 bases left between them. DNA for the CDR3: TGCGCCAGCAGTCCTTTTATGGGGGCTCAGCAGTACTTC. It yields the protein CASSPFMGAQQYF.

The chain recombines TRBV12-3 or TRBV12-4 with TRBJ2-7; 7 positions match TRBD1. The CDR3 length is 14 residues. With 6 bases clipped from V and 0 bases from J, the junction kept 5 bases outside the gene matches. Written as DNA, the CDR3 is TGTGCCAGCAGAAGGACAGGCCTCTCCTACGAGCAGTACTTC. Its translation: CASRRTGLSYEQYF.

This clonotype was counted once. The chain uses TRBV3-1 and TRBJ2-5; 8 bases fit TRBD2. V shed 7 bases and J 4 bases; nucleotides not matched to a gene: 5. Germline CDR1 LGHDT, CDR2 YNNKEL (reference sequence). The CDR3 sequence is 13 residues long. CDR3 sequence (DNA): TGTGCCAGCACCCCGGGAGGGAGAGAGACCCAGTACTTC. Residues: CASTPGGRETQYF.

This clonotype was detected only a few times. The chain uses TRBV21-1 and TRBJ2-5. TRBV21-1 is an annotated pseudogene. This CDR3 spans 13 amino acids. CDR3 protein: CANKLGYDETQYF. The CDR3 coding sequence is TGTGCAAACAAGTTGGGGTATGATGAGACCCAGTACTTC.